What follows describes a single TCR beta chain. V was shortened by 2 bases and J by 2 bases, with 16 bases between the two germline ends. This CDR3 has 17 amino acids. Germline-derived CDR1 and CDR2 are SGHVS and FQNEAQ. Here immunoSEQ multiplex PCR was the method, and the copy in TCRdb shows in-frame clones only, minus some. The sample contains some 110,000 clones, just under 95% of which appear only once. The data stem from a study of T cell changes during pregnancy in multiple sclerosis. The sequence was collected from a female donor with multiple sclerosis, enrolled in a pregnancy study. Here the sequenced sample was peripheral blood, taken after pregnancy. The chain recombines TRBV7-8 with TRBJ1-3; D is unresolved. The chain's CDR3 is CASSLNRGPTTGNTIYF. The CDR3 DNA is TGTGCCAGCAGCTTAAACCGGGGTCCGACAACTGGAAACACCATATATTTT.